The clone carrying this T cell receptor (beta chain) has just a few counts. Antigen unknown. This specimen comes from a study of T cell repertoires in cytomegalovirus infection. The overall study: Matching HLA type and CMV infection were both indicated by public TCR beta signatures. Overall study findings and caveats: The ex vivo response showed dominance by HLA-C-restricted CMV-specific TCR beta clonotypes. Cumulative frequency (of public TCR beta family members) identified carriers of CMV plus the relevant HLA.

One entry per CDR3 protein, called by TCRdb with MiXCR from the reads. The table lists roughly 300,000 distinct CDR3 sequences, about 25% of them singletons. Germline assignment: CDR1 MDHEN and CDR2 SYDVKM. Between the trimmed V and J ends, which lost 3 bases and 6 bases, there was a span of 12 bases. The CDR3 is 14 residues long. The V gene is TRBV28, the J gene TRBJ2-1, with D tentatively TRBD1 or TRBD2 (5 bases each). The clonotype originates from a human donor in good health (CMV status not recorded). Some clones in this sample may be carry-over from other donors' samples. The material sequenced was PBMCs. CDR3 loop: CASSLTGALNEQFF. In DNA form, the CDR3 reads TGTGCCAGCAGTTTGACCGGGGCTCTCAATGAGCAGTTCTTC.